What follows are 18 T cell receptor beta chains derived from one specimen sequenced in a study of immune heterogeneity within non-small cell lung tumors. With around 600 ng used per sample, the template was genomic DNA from bulk tumor. Every primary tumor yielded several biopsies, spaced far apart, that were taken during surgery. Samples came from untreated patients having curative surgery for newly diagnosed non-small cell lung cancer. TCR beta CDR3 was amplified by multiplex PCR using 32 V and 13 J primers. MiXCR was run by TCRdb on the multiplex PCR reads, yielding one entry per CDR3 protein. This table has about 9,600 distinct CDR3 sequences, 31% appearing once. What was sequenced was lung tumor tissue. These receptors all stem from a man aged 55 to 69 with non-small cell lung cancer.

This clonotype showed up just a few times. A clone one base away is much larger, so this may be a read error. The chain recombines TRBV6-1 with TRBJ2-1, with 14 bases identical to TRBD2. This CDR3 spans 20 amino acids. Germline lookup yields CDR1 MNHNS and CDR2 SASEGT. The CDR3 protein is CASSRPGLAGVSASYNEQLF. CDR3 in DNA: TGTGCCAGCAGCCGACCGGGACTAGCGGGAGTGTCCGCCTCCTACAATGAGCAGCTCTTC.

This clonotype was counted a few times. Possible read error: a much larger clone is one base away. The chain is built from TRBV4-2 and TRBJ1-2, with 7 bases fitting TRBD1. This CDR3 has 13 amino acids. Germline loops: CDR1 LGHNA, CDR2 YNFKEQ. The DNA for the CDR3 is TGTGCCAGCAGCCAAGGACAGGGCTATGGCTACATCTTC. This translates into CASSQGQGYGYIF.

The genes are TRBV14 and TRBJ1-2, with no clear D. CDR1 and CDR2 from the germline V gene are SGHDN and FVKESK. The V end lost 0 bases, the J end lost 4 bases, and 12 bases lay between the germline ends. This CDR3 has 15 amino acids. The CDR3 DNA reads TGTGCCAGCAGCCAAGATCCGGGAGGTGTCTATGGCTACACCTTC. It yields the protein CASSQDPGGVYGYTF.

This clonotype is judged medium-sized. This chain links TRBV15 with TRBJ2-7; D might be TRBD1 (5 bases). V shed 0 bases and J shed 1 base, with 7 bases lying between them. The germline CDR1 and CDR2 sequences are LNHNV and YYDKDF (reference sequence). This CDR3 has 14 amino acids. In DNA form, the CDR3 reads TGTGCCACCAGCAGAGAGCAGGGATCCTACGAGCAGTACTTC. Protein sequence: CATSREQGSYEQYF.

This clonotype is classed as medium-sized. This chain joins TRBV20-1 and TRBJ2-7; D may be TRBD1 or TRBD2 (6 bases each). The CDR3 covers 14 residues. Looked up from germline, CDR1 is DFQATT and CDR2 is SNEGSKA (reference sequence). The V gene lost 7 bases and the J gene lost 3 bases, with 19 bases spanning the gap. The DNA for the CDR3 is TGCAGTGGGTCCTTGGGGGGCCACGTCTACGAGCAGTACTTC. Protein: CSGSLGGHVYEQYF.

This chain's CDR3 is CASSLTLPPNTQYF. CDR3 bases: TGTGCCAGCAGTTTAACACTCCCCCCGAATACGCAGTATTTT. The chain couples TRBV27 to TRBJ2-3; no clear D. CDR1 is MNHEY, CDR2 SMNVEV, per germline (reference sequence). This CDR3 is built from 14 residues. Trimming stripped 2 bases from V and 7 bases from J, with 13 bases between.

This clonotype was seen ten or more times. This sequence joins TRBV4-1 and TRBJ2-1, with 10 nucleotides matching TRBD2. CDR1 and CDR2 (germline): MGHRA, YSYEKL. The CDR3 is 16 residues long. Unmatched junction bases numbered 8, after V lost 0 bases and J lost 9 bases. DNA for the CDR3: TGCGCCAGCAGCCAAGACTGGTCTAGCGGGAGAACTGAGCAGTTCTTC. The encoded protein is CASSQDWSSGRTEQFF.

This clonotype is medium-sized. This chain links TRBV3-1 with TRBJ2-7, with 10 bases identical to TRBD2. V was clipped by 3 bases and J by 3 bases; unmatched bases: 2. This CDR3 is built from 14 residues. Germline V lookup: CDR1 LGHDT, CDR2 YNNKEL (reference sequence). The CDR3, as DNA: TGTGCCAGCAGCCATCGGACTAGCGGCTACGAGCAGTACTTC. This codes for CASSHRTSGYEQYF.

The chain recombines TRBV20-1 with TRBJ2-1; unclear D gene. The CDR3 has 12 amino acids. Trimming pared 1 base from V and 5 bases from J, leaving 6 bases between. CDR1 and CDR2 from the germline V gene are DFQATT and SNEGSKA (reference sequence). In nucleotides, the CDR3 is TGCAGTGCTAGAGCCCCCAACAATGAGCAGTTCTTC. Protein sequence: CSARAPNNEQFF.

In this sample, this clonotype is large. V and J are TRBV2 and TRBJ2-7; D tentatively reads TRBD1 or TRBD2 (5 bases each). The V and J ends lost 1 base and 3 bases respectively, with 16 bases between them. This CDR3 contains 16 residues. Germline lookup yields CDR1 SNHLY and CDR2 FYNNEI. CDR3 nucleotide sequence: TGTGCCAGCAGTGAAGGTGGGGGTGTAAGGGTCTACGAGCAGTACTTC. It yields the protein CASSEGGGVRVYEQYF.

Of note for this clonotype: This could be a read error, since a much larger clone is one nucleotide away. CDR3 sequence: CASHPTGGEQFF. As DNA, the CDR3 is TGTGCCAGCCATCCAACAGGCGGAGAGCAGTTCTTC. The chain joins TRBV28 to TRBJ2-1; the D gene is possibly TRBD1 (5 bases). Per germline, CDR1 MDHEN and CDR2 SYDVKM. The V end was cut by 8 bases, the J end by 10 bases, with 15 bases between. The CDR3 contains 12 residues.

There are many counts of this clonotype. This chain joins TRBV20-1 and TRBJ1-1; D may be TRBD1 (6 bases). The CDR3 totals 16 residues. CDR1 is DFQATT and CDR2 is SNEGSKA in the germline V gene (reference sequence). Trimming pared 4 bases from V and 0 bases from J, leaving 18 bases between. The CDR3 DNA reads as TGCAGTGCTATCCCGTGGGGGGGCGGAATGAACACTGAAGCTTTCTTT. This codes for CSAIPWGGGMNTEAFF.

By share, this clonotype counts as medium-sized. The gene calls are TRBV6-1 and TRBJ2-7; 8 bases map to TRBD2. The CDR3 loop spans 14 amino acids. The ends lost 10 bases at V and 4 bases at J; junction bases unmatched: 12. CDR1 is MNHNS, CDR2 SASEGT, per germline. The CDR3 nucleotides read TGTGCCACCTCGCGGGGGGCGCGGGGTTACGAGCAGTACTTC. Residues: CATSRGARGYEQYF.

The chain couples TRBV10-3 to TRBJ1-1; no firm D call. The CDR3 has 11 residues. The V end was cut by 6 bases, the J end by 3 bases, with 5 bases between. Germline assignment: CDR1 ENHRY and CDR2 SYGVKD. The CDR3 coding sequence is TGTGCCATCAGATCAGACACTGAAGCTTTCTTT. Protein sequence: CAIRSDTEAFF.

This clonotype was counted ten times or more. J is TRBJ2-1 and V is TRBV12-3 or TRBV12-4; 11 positions match TRBD2. The CDR3 is 16 amino acids. V lost 5 bases, J lost 5 bases, and 8 bases stayed unmatched. The chain's CDR3 is CASSAPGLAENNEQFF. CDR3 coding DNA: TGTGCCAGCAGTGCCCCGGGACTAGCGGAGAACAATGAGCAGTTCTTC.

This clonotype is labeled medium-sized. The gene calls are TRBV30 and TRBJ1-3, with TRBD1 as a possible D gene (5 bases). V dropped 4 bases and J dropped 3 bases, with 10 bases sitting between them. The length of the CDR3 is 13 residues. Per germline, CDR1 GTSNPN and CDR2 SVGIG (reference sequence). CDR3 loop: CAWTSGSGNTIYF. The CDR3 DNA follows: TGTGCCTGGACCTCAGGGAGTGGAAACACCATATATTTT.

This clonotype was seen a few times. At one boundary the junction diverges from the germline segment, which might be a read error. V and J are TRBV10-2 and TRBJ1-1, with D possibly TRBD1 on 5 matching bases. The CDR3 loop spans 13 amino acids. CDR1 WSHSY and CDR2 SAAADI come from the germline V gene. In DNA form, the CDR3 reads TGCGACAGCATCCCAGGGCAGTTGACTGAAGCTTTCTTT. This translates into CDSIPGQLTEAFF.

By its share, this clonotype is medium-sized (0.01 to 0.1%). The CDR3 region is CASTLGGSEQYF. The CDR3 DNA reads TGTGCCAGCACCCTGGGGGGCTCCGAGCAGTACTTC. The rearrangement joins TRBV6-1 to TRBJ2-7; D possibly matches TRBD1 or TRBD2 (6 bases each). Germline V gene lookup returns CDR1 MNHNS and CDR2 SASEGT. V was clipped by 7 bases and J by 6 bases, with 13 bases between them. This CDR3 contains 12 residues.